The entry that follows covers one TCR beta chain sequence. As yet, its antigen is unknown. CDR1 SGHTS and CDR2 YDEGEE come from the germline V gene. CDR3 length: 15 amino acids. V lost 4 bases and J 4 bases, leaving 15 bases between the germline ends. Sequenced by immunoSEQ multiplex PCR; TCRdb stores in-frame clones only, minus some. The sample yields approximately 50,000 clones, around 88% seen once. This record belongs to a study of lymphopenia after photon versus proton radiotherapy. Study-wide findings and caveats: Post-nadir diversity loss with photons came from oligoclonal expansion, particularly CD8+ Temra cells.

The clonotype comes from a man aged 45 to 65 with gastric cancer. The sample here was peripheral blood, taken from a patient treated with photon-based radiotherapy. The V gene is TRBV5-8, the J gene TRBJ1-3; possible D gene TRBD1, 5 bases. The CDR3 protein is CASSHQGSLGNTIYF. CDR3 in DNA: TGTGCCAGCAGCCACCAGGGTTCCTTGGGAAACACCATATATTTT.